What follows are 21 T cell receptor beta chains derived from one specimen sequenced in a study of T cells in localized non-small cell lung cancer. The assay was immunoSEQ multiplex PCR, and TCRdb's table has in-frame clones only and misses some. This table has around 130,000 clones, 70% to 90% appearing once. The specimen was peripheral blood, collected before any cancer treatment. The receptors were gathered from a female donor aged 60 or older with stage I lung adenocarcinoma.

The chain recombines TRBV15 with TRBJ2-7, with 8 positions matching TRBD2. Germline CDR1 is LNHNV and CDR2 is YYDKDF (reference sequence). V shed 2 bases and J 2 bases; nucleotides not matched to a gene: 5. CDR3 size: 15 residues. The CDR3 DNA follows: TGTGCCACCAGCAGAACCGGGACTAGAGCCTACGAGCAGTACTTC. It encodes CATSRTGTRAYEQYF.

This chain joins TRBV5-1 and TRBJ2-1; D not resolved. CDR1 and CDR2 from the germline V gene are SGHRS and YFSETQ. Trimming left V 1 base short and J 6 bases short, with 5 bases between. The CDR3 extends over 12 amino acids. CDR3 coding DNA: TGCGCCAGCAGCTTGAACGGCAATGAGCAGTTCTTC. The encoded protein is CASSLNGNEQFF.

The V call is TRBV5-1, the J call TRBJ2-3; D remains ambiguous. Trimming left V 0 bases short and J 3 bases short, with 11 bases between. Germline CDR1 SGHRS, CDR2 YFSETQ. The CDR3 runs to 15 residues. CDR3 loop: CASSLEIGFTDTQYF. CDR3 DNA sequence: TGCGCCAGCAGCTTGGAGATTGGTTTTACAGATACGCAGTATTTT.

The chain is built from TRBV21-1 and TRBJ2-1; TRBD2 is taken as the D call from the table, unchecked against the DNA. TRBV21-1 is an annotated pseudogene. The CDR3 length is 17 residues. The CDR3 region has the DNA TGTGCCAGCAGCACTAGCGGGAGGGTCAGCTCCTACAATGAGCAGTTCTTC. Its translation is CASSTSGRVSSYNEQFF.

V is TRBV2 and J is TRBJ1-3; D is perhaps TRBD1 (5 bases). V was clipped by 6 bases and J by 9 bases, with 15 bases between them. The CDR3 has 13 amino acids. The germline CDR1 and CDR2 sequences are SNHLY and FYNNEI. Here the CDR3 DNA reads TGTGCCAGCAGGACAGTACCAGAAACCACCATATATTTT. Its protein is CASRTVPETTIYF. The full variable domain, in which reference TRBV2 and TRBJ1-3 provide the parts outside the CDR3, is EPEVTQTPSHQVTQMGQEVILRCVPISNHLYFYWYRQILGQKVEFLVSFYNNEISEKSEIFDDQFSVERPDGSNFTLKIRSTKLEDSAMYFCASRTVPETTIYFGEGSWLTVV.

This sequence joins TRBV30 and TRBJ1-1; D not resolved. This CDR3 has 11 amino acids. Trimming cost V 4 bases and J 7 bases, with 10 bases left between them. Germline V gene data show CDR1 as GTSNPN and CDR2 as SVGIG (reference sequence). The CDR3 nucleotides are TGTGCCTGGAAGGGCGCGATTGAAGCTTTCTTT. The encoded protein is CAWKGAIEAFF.

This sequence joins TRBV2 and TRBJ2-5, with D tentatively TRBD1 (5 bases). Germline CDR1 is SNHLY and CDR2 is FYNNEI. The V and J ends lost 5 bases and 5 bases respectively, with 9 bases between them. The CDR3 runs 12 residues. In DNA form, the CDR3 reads TGTGCCAGCAGTCAGGGCCGGGAGACCCAGTACTTC. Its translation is CASSQGRETQYF.

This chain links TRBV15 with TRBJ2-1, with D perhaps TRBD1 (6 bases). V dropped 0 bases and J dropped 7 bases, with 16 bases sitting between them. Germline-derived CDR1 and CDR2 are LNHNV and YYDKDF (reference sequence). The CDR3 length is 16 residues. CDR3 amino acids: CATSRDLMAGENEQFF. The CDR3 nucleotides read TGTGCCACCAGCAGAGATTTGATGGCAGGGGAGAATGAGCAGTTCTTC.

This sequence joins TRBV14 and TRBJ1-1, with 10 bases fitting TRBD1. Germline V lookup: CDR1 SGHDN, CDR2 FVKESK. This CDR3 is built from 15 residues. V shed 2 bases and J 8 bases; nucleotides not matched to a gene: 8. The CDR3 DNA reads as TGTGCCAGCAGCCAACGGACAGGGGGTGTCTCCGAAGCTTTCTTT. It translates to CASSQRTGGVSEAFF.

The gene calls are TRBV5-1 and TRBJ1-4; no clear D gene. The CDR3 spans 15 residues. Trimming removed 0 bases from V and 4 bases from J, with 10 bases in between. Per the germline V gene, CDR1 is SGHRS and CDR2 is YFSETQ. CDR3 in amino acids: CASSLDGRGNEKLFF. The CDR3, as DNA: TGCGCCAGCAGCTTGGATGGGCGAGGTAATGAAAAACTGTTTTTT.

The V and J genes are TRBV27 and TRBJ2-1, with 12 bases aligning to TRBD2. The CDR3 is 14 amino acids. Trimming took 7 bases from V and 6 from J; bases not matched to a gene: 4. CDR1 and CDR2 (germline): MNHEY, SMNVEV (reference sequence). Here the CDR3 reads CASKRLAGVNEQFF. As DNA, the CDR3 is TGTGCCAGCAAACGACTAGCGGGAGTCAATGAGCAGTTCTTC.

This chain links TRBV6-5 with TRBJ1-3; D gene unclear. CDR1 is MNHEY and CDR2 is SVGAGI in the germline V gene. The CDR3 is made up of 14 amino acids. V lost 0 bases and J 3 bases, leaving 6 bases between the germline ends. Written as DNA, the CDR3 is TGTGCCAGCAGTTACTCGAACCGTGGAAACACCATATATTTT. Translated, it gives CASSYSNRGNTIYF.

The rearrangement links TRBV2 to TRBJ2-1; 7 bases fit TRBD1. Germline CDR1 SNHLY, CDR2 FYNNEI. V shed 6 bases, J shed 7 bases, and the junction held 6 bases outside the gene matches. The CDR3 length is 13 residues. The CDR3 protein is CASRRSGQNEQFF. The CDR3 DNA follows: TGTGCCAGCAGACGTTCGGGACAGAATGAGCAGTTCTTC.

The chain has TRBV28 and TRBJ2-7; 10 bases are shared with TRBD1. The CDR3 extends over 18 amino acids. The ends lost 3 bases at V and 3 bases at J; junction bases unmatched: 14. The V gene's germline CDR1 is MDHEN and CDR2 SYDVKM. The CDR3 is CASSLWTGGGGTLYEQYF. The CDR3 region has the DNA TGTGCCAGCAGTTTGTGGACAGGGGGAGGCGGGACGCTCTACGAGCAGTACTTC.

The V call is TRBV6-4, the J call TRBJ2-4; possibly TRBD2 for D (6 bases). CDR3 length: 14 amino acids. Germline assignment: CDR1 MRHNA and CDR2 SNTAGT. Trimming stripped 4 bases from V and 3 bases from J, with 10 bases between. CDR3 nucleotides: TGTGCCAGCAGTGGGGACGGGGGCAAAAACATTCAGTACTTC. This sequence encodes CASSGDGGKNIQYF.

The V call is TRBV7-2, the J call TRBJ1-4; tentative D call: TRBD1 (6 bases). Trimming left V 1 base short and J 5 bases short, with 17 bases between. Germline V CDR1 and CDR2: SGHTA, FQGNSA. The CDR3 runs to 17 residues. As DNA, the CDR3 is TGTGCCAGCAGCTTAGAAAGGAGGGGGAAAGTAAATGAAAAACTGTTTTTT. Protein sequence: CASSLERRGKVNEKLFF.

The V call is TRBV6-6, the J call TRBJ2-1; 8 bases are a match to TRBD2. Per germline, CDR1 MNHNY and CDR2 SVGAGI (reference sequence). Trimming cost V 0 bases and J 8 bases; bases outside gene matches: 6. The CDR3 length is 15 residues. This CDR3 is CASSYSSGGGDEQFF. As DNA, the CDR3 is TGTGCCAGCAGTTACTCTTCGGGAGGGGGAGATGAGCAGTTCTTC.

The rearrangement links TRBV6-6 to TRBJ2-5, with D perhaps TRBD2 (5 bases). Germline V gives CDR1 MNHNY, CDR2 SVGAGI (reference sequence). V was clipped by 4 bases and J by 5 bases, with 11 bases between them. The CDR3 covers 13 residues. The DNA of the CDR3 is TGTGCCAGCAGTTTAGAGGGTACGGAGACCCAGTACTTC. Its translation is CASSLEGTETQYF.

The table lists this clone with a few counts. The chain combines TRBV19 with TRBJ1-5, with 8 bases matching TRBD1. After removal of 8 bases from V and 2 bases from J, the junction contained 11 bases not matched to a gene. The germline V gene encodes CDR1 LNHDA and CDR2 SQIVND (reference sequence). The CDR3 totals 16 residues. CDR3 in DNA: TGTGCCAGTCATAGAGGGGGACAGGCAGGCAATCAGCCCCAGCATTTT. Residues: CASHRGGQAGNQPQHF.

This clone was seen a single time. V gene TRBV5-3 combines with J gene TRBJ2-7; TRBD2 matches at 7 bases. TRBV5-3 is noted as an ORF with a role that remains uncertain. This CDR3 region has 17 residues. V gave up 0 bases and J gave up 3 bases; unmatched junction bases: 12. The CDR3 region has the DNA TGTGCCAGAAGCTTGGTTAATTCCGGGACTACCGGCTACGAGCAGTACTTC. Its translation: CARSLVNSGTTGYEQYF.

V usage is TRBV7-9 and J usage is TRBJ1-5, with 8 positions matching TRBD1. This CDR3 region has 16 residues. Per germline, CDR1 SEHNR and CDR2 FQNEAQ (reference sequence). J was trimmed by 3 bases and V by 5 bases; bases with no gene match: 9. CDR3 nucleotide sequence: TGTGCCAGCAGCACATCACAGGGGGAGGCCAATCAGCCCCAGCATTTT. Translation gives CASSTSQGEANQPQHF.